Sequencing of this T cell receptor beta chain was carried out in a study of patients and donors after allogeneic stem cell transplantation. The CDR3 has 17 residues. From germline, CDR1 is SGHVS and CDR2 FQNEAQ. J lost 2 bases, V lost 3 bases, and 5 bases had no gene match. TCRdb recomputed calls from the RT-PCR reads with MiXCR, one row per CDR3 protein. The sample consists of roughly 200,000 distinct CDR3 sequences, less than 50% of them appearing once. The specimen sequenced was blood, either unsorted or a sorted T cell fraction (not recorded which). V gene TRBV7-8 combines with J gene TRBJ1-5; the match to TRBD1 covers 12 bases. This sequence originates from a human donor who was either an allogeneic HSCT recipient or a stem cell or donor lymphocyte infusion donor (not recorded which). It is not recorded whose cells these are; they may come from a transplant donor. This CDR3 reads CASSFGTGGAGNQPQHF. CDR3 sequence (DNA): TGTGCCAGCAGCTTCGGGACAGGGGGCGCTGGCAATCAGCCCCAGCATTTT.